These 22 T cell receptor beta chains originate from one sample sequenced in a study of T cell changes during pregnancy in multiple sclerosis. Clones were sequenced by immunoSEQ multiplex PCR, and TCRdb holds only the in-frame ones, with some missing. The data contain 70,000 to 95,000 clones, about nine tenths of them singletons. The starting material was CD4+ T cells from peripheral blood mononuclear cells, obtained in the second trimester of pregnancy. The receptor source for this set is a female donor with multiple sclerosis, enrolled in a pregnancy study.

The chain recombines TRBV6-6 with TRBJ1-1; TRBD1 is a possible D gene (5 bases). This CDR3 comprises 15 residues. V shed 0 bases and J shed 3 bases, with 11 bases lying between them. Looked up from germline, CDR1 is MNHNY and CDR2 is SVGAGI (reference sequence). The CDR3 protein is CASSYSARADTEAFF. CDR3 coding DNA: TGTGCCAGCAGTTACTCTGCCAGGGCGGACACTGAAGCTTTCTTT.

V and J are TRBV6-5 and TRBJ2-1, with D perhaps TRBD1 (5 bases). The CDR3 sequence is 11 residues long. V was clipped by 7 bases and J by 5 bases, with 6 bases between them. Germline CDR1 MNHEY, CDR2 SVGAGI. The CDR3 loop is CASKGDNEQFF. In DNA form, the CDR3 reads TGTGCCAGCAAAGGGGACAATGAGCAGTTCTTC.

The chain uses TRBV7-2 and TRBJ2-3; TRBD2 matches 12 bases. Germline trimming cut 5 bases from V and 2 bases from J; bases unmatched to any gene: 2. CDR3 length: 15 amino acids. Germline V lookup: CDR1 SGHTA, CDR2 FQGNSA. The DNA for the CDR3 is TGTGCCAGCAGCCGGACTAGCGGGAACACAGATACGCAGTATTTT. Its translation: CASSRTSGNTDTQYF. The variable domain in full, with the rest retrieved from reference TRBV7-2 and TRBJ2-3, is GAGVSQSPSNKVTEKGKDVELRCDPISGHTALYWYRQSLGQGLEFLIYFQGNSAPDKSGLPSDRFSAERTGGSVSTLTIQRTQQEDSAVYLCASSRTSGNTDTQYFGPGTRLTVL.

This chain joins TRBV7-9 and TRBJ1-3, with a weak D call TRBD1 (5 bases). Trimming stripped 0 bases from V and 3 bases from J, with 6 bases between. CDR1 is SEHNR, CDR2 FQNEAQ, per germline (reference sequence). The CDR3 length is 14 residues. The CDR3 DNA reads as TGTGCCAGCAGCTTAGCAGGGGTTGGAAACACCATATATTTT. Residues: CASSLAGVGNTIYF.

The CDR3 DNA sequence: TGTGCCAGCGGCTTCATTGAAGCTTTCTTT. This codes for CASGFIEAFF. The gene calls are TRBV6-1 and TRBJ1-1, with unresolved D. The CDR3 sequence is 10 residues long. Germline assignment: CDR1 MNHNS and CDR2 SASEGT. Trimming cost V 8 bases and J 7 bases, with 8 bases left between them.

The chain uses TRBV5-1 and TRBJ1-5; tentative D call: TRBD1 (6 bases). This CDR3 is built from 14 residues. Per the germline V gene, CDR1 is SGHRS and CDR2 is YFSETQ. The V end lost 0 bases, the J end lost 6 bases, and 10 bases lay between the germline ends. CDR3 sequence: CASSLEQGGQPQHF. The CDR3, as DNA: TGCGCCAGCAGCTTGGAACAGGGTGGTCAGCCCCAGCATTTT.

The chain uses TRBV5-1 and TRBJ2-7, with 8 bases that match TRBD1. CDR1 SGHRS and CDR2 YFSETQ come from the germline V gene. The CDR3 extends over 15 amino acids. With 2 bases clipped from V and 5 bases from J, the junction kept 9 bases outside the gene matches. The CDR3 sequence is CASSLILQGANEQYF. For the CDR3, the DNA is TGCGCCAGCAGCTTAATCCTCCAGGGGGCTAACGAGCAGTACTTC.

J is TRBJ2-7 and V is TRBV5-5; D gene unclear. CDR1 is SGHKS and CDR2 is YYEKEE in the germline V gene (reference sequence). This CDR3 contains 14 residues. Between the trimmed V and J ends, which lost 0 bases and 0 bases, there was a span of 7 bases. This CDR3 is CASSLGSSSYEQYF. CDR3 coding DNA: TGTGCCAGCAGCTTGGGCAGTTCCTCCTACGAGCAGTACTTC.

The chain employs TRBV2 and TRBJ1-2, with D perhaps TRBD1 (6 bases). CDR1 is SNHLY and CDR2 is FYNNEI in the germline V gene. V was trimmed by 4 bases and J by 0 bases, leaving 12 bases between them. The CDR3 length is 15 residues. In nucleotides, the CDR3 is TGTGCCAGCAGTGGGCCCAGGGGACCTAACTATGGCTACACCTTC. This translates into CASSGPRGPNYGYTF.

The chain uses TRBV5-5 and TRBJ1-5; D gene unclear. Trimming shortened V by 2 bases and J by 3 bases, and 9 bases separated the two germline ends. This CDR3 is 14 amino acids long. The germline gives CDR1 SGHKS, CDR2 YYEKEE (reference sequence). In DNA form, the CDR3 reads TGTGCCAGCAGCTTTGGGCAGTACAATCAGCCCCAGCATTTT. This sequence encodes CASSFGQYNQPQHF.

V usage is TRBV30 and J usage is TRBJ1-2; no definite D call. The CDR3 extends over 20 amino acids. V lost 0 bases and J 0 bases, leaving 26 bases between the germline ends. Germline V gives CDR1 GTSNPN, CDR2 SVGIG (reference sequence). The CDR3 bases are TGTGCCTGGAGTGTGATTGCCTTAGTCAGGTCGGATCAAGCTAACTATGGCTACACCTTC. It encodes CAWSVIALVRSDQANYGYTF.

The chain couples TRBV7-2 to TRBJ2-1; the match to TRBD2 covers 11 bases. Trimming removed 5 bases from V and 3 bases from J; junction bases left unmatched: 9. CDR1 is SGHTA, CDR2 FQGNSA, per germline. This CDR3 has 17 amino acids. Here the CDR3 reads CASSPPTGTSGYNEQFF. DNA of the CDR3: TGTGCCAGCAGCCCGCCTACCGGGACTAGCGGCTACAATGAGCAGTTCTTC.

The CDR3 here is CASSSTYNEQFF. In nucleotides, the CDR3 is TGTGCCAGCAGTTCTACCTACAATGAGCAGTTCTTC. V gene TRBV28 combines with J gene TRBJ2-1; D remains ambiguous. CDR1 is MDHEN and CDR2 is SYDVKM in the germline V gene. This CDR3 region has 12 residues. With 4 bases removed from V and 2 bases from J, the gap between germline ends came to 3 bases.

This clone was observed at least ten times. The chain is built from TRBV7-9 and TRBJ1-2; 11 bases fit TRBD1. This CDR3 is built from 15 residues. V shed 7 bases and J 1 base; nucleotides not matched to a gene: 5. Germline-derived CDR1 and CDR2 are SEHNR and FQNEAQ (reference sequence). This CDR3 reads CASTGQGASNYGYTF. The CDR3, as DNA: TGTGCCAGCACTGGACAGGGGGCAAGTAACTATGGCTACACCTTC.

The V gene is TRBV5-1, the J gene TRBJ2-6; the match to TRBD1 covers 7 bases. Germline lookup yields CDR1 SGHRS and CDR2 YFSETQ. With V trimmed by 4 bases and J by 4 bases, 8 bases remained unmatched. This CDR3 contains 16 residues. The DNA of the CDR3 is TGCGCCAGCAGCAATCGGGACAGCACGGGGGCCAACGTCCTGACTTTC. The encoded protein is CASSNRDSTGANVLTF.

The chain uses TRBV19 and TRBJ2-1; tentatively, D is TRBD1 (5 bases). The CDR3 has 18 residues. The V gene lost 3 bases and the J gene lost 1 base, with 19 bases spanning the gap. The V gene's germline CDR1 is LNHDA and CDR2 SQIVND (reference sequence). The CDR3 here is CASSIQLTGTRSYNEQFF. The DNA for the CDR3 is TGTGCCAGTAGTATCCAACTAACAGGAACCCGATCCTACAATGAGCAGTTCTTC. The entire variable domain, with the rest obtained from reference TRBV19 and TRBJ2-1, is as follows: DGGITQSPKYLFRKEGQNVTLSCEQNLNHDAMYWYRQDPGQGLRLIYYSQIVNDFQKGDIAEGYSVSREKKESFPLTVTSAQKNPTAFYLCASSIQLTGTRSYNEQFFGPGTRLTVL.

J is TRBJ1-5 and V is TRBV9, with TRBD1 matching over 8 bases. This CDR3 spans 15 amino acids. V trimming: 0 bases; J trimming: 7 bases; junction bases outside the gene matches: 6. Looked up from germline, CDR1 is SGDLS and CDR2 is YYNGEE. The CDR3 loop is CASSVAGQGSQPQHF. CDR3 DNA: TGTGCCAGCAGCGTAGCAGGACAGGGTAGCCAGCCCCAGCATTTT. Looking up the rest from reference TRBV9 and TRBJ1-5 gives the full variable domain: DSGVTQTPKHLITATGQRVTLRCSPRSGDLSVYWYQQSLDQGLQFLIQYYNGEERAKGNILERFSAQQFPDLHSELNLSSLELGDSALYFCASSVAGQGSQPQHFGDGTRLSIL.

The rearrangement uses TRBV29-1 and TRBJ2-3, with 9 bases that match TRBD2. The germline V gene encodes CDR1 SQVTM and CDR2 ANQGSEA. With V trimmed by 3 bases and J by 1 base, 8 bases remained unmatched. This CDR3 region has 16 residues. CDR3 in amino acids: CSVELAGNFGTDTQYF. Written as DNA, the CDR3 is TGCAGCGTTGAGCTAGCGGGAAATTTTGGCACAGATACGCAGTATTTT.

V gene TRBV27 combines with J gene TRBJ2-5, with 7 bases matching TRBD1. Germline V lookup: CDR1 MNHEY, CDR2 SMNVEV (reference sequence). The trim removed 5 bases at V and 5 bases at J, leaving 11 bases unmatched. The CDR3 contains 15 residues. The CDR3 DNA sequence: TGTGCCAGCAGTACTCGACAGGGCTACGGTGAGACCCAGTACTTC. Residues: CASSTRQGYGETQYF.

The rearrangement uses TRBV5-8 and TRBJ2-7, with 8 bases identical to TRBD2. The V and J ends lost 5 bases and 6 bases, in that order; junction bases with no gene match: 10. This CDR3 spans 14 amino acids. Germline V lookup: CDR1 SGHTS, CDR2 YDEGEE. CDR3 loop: CASSWGLDGGEQYF. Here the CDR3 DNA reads TGTGCCAGCAGTTGGGGACTAGACGGGGGCGAGCAGTACTTC.

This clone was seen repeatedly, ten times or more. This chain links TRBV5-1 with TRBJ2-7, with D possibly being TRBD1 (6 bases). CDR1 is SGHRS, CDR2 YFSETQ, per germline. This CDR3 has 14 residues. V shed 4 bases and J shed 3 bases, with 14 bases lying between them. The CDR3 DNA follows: TGCGCCAGCAGCGCGGACAGTATCAGCTACGAGCAGTACTTC. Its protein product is CASSADSISYEQYF.

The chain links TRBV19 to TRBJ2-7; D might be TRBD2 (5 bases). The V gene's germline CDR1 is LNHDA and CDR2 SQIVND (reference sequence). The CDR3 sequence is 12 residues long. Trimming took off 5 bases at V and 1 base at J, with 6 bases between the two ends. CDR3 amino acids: CASSGLSYEQYF. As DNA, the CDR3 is TGTGCCAGTAGTGGACTGTCCTACGAGCAGTACTTC.